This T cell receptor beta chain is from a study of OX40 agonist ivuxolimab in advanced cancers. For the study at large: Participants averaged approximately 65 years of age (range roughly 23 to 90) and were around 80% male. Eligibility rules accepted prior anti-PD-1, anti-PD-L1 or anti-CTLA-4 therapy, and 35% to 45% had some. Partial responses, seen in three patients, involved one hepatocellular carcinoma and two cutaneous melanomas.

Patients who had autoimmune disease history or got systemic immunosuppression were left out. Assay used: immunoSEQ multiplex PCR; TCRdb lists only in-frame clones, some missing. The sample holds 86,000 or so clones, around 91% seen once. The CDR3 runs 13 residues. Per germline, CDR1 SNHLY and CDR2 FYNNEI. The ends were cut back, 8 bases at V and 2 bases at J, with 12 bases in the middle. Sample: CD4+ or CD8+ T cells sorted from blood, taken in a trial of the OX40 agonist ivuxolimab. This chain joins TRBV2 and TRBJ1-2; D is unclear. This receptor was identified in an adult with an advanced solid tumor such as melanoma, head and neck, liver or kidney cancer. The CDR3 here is CASHSLLNYGYTF. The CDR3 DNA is TGTGCCAGCCACTCGTTACTCAACTATGGCTACACCTTC.